These T cell receptor beta chains were read from a single sample in a study of blood T cell repertoires in COVID-19. Clones were read by immunoSEQ multiplex PCR, and TCRdb kept only the in-frame ones, dropping some. Of 220,000 or so clones in the sample, 80% to 90% are singletons; the top ten hold around 2.9%. Sequenced material: peripheral blood. The source is a man aged 50 to 59 who had recovered from COVID-19. The CDR3 runs from the conserved cysteine through the conserved F or W. The order of the fields is J gene, V gene, CDR3 protein.

TRBJ2-7	TRBV6-5	CASSYSWTGANYEQYF
TRBJ2-1	TRBV6-4	CATPGASGYNEQFF
TRBJ2-2	TRBV18	CASSPLEAGKGTGELFF
TRBJ1-2	TRBV28	CASRKPRTAYGYTF
TRBJ2-5	TRBV19	CASRRTSANQETQYF
TRBJ2-7	TRBV28	CASSVSGTGGYEQYF
TRBJ2-7	TRBV5-1	CASNPGAGGGEQYF
TRBJ2-7	TRBV6-1	CASSDLAGGLKIYEQYF
TRBJ1-5	TRBV6-2/TRBV6-3	CASSYSKGGASNQPQHF
TRBJ2-6	TRBV7-9	CASRIQYSGANVLTF
TRBJ1-6	TRBV27	CASTSPGQGASPLHF
TRBJ2-1	TRBV11-2	CASSPEWSAYNEQFF
TRBJ2-3	TRBV5-1	CASSRPNTSGRITDTQYF
TRBJ2-7	TRBV2	CASSPLAAKTYEQYF
TRBJ2-1	TRBV24-1	CATSDPPTGRTPRVNEQFF
TRBJ2-7	TRBV11-2	CASSWGRGGYEQYF
TRBJ1-6	TRBV18	CASSQGQNSPLHF
TRBJ2-7	TRBV6-5	CASSRDRGSHEQYF
TRBJ1-3	TRBV27	CASSWRAGGNTIYF
TRBJ2-5	TRBV9	CASSPNTVHFETQYF
TRBJ2-3	TRBV19	CASSMKVGGTTDTQYF
TRBJ2-3	TRBV27	CASSLIAGRVLTDTQYF
TRBJ1-5	TRBV18	CASSAGQGGGQPQHF
TRBJ2-4	TRBV15	CATSRDYGGLADLLAKNIQYF
TRBJ1-4	TRBV28	CASSHVQGAGEKLFF
TRBJ1-2	TRBV19	CASSMGRGGYGYTF
TRBJ2-7	TRBV27	CASSYGGSSYEQYF
TRBJ1-1	TRBV7-8	CASSSRTGAEAFF
TRBJ2-6	TRBV29-1	CSVEAGTDSGANVLTF
TRBJ2-2	TRBV18	CASPGIGGELFF
TRBJ2-1	TRBV5-1	CASTLTSGSYNEQFF
TRBJ2-7	TRBV19	CASRSWDSSYEQYF
TRBJ2-5	TRBV18	CASSPSGNQETQYF
TRBJ2-7	TRBV5-1	CASSFGGSYEQYF
TRBJ2-5	TRBV27	CASRDGQAQETQYF
TRBJ2-2	TRBV28	CASSLDGRNTGELFF
TRBJ2-7	TRBV27	CASSLFGTGSSNEQYF
TRBJ2-4	TRBV6-5	CASSFHQGAKNIQYF
TRBJ2-2	TRBV5-1	CASSLGQGIPTGELFF
TRBJ1-5	TRBV7-2	CASSLRGSNQPQHF
TRBJ1-6	TRBV3-1/TRBV3-2	CASSSGTGGSPLHF
TRBJ1-1	TRBV7-2	CASSLTSPRQKTEAFF
TRBJ1-1	TRBV19	CASAYDRIMNTEAFF
TRBJ2-3	TRBV3-1/TRBV3-2	CASSPVLAGGDTQYF
TRBJ2-7	TRBV5-4	CASSPRQGPYEQYF
TRBJ2-7	TRBV29-1	CSVRQGGFYEQYF
TRBJ1-6	TRBV7-2	CASSLLGGNSPLHF
TRBJ2-1	TRBV6-6	CASSYSSQGPDEQFF
TRBJ2-3	TRBV19	CASSTHRLVSDTQYF
TRBJ1-2	TRBV27	CASSLYDRGDVYGYTF
TRBJ2-2	TRBV19	CASSTPRRTSRTGELFF
TRBJ1-4	TRBV20-1	CSASFQGAEKLFF
TRBJ1-5	TRBV27	CASNLRHLGNQPQHF
TRBJ2-2	TRBV5-1	CASSLQSAANTGELFF